The present entry profiles one TCR beta chain with its context. Its target is unknown. Overlapping HIV-1 Gag 15-mer peptides at 0.95 to 1 ug per peptide per mL were used. Responding CD4+ T cells were sorted by upregulation of both CD40 ligand and CD69. Donors had CD4+ T cell counts above 400 cells/uL and were CMV-seropositive. This sample is part of a study of persistence of HIV-infected CD4 T cells. The libraries were made with immunoSEQ version 4 in survey mode. This table comes from immunoSEQ multiplex PCR, and its TCRdb copy is limited to in-frame clones, with some not included. This sample carries 20,000 to 25,000 clones, about 74% of them seen once, and the ten largest clones take around 1.9%. Overall study findings and caveats: The rare CMV-responding cells with HIV-1 proviruses were not separately TCR-sequenced.

The CDR3 runs 15 residues. V lost 3 bases to trimming and J lost 2 bases; unmatched junction nucleotides: 4. The germline V gene encodes CDR1 SGHTA and CDR2 FQGNSA. The receptor was derived from an adult man with HIV who was CMV-seropositive. The source material was CD4+ T cells sorted from PBMCs after 18-hour stimulation, sampled from a patient who received antiretroviral therapy. The V call is TRBV7-2, the J call TRBJ2-7; TRBD2 aligns across 10 bases. The DNA of the CDR3 is TGTGCCAGCAGCTTCCAAGGACTAGCGGCCTACGAGCAGTACTTC. This translates into CASSFQGLAAYEQYF.